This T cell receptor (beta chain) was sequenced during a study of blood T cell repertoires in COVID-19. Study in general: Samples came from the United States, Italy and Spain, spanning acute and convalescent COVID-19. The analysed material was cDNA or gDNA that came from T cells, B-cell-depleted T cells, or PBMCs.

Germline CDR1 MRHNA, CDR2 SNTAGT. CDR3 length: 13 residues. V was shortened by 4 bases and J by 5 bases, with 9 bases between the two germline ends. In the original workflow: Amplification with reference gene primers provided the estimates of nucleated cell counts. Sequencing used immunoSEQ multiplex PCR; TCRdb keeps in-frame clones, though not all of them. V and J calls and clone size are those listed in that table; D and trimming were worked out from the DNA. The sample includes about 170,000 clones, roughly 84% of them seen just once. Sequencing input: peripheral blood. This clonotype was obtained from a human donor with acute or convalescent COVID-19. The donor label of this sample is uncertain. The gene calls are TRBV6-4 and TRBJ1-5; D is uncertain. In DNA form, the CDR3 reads TGTGCCAGCAGTGCGGGTCCCTATCAGCCCCAGCATTTT. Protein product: CASSAGPYQPQHF.